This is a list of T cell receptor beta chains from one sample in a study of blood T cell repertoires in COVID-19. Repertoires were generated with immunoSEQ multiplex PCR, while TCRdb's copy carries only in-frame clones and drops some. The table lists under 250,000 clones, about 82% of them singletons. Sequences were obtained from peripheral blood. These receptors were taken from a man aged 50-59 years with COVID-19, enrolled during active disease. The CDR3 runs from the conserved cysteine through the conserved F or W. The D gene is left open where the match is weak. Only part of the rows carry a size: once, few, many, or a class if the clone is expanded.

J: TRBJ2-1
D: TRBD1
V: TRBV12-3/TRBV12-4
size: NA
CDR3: CASSPQGNNEQFF
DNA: TGTGCCAGCAGTCCACAGGGGAACAATGAGCAGTTCTTC

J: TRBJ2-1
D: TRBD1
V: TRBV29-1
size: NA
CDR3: CSGGQDSYNEQFF
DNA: TGCAGCGGGGGACAGGATTCCTACAATGAGCAGTTCTTC

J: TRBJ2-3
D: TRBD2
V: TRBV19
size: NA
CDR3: CASSIAGGTDTQYF
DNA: TGTGCCAGTAGTATCGCGGGGGGAACAGATACGCAGTATTTT

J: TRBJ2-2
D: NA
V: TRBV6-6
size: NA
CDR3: CASRRTNTGELFF
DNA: TGTGCCAGCAGACGGACAAACACCGGGGAGCTGTTTTTT

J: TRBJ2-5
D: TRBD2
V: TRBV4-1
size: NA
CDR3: CASSPLRGGGETQYF
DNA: TGCGCCAGCAGCCCCCTCCGCGGGGGGGGAGAGACCCAGTACTTC

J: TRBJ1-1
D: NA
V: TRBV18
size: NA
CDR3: CASSQQGFNTEAFF
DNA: TGTGCCAGCTCTCAGCAGGGTTTTAACACTGAAGCTTTCTTT

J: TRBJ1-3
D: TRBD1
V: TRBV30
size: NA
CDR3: CAWSPNRGLRSGNTIYF
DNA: TGTGCCTGGAGTCCAAACAGGGGGTTGAGGTCTGGAAACACCATATATTTT

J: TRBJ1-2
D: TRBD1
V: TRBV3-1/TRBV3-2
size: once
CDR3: CASSPTGGFGYTF
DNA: TGTGCCAGCAGCCCGACAGGGGGCTTCGGCTACACCTTC

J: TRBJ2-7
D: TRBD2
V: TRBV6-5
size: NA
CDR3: CASSYTAPSGAYEQYF
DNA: TGTGCCAGCAGTTACACTGCCCCAAGCGGGGCCTACGAGCAGTACTTC

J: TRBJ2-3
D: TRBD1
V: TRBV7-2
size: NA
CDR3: CASSFYPDRGQGDTQYF
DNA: TGTGCCAGCAGCTTCTATCCTGACAGGGGGCAGGGAGATACGCAGTATTTT

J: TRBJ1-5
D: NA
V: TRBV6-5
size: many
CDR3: CASSYDRMRPQHF
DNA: TGTGCCAGCAGTTACGACAGGATGAGGCCCCAGCATTTT

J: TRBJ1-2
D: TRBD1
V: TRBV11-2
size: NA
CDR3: CASSTQGDGYTF
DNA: TGTGCCAGCAGCACACAGGGGGATGGCTACACCTTC

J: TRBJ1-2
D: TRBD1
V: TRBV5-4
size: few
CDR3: CASSLAWAQGAFGYTF
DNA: TGTGCCAGCAGCTTGGCCTGGGCACAGGGGGCATTTGGCTACACCTTC

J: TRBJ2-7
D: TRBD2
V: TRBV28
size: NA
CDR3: CASTEGRGSGYEQYF
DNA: TGTGCCAGCACCGAGGGGCGGGGGAGTGGTTACGAGCAGTACTTC

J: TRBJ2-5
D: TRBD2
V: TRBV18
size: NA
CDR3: CASSLGGRQETQYF
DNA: TGTGCCAGCTCGCTGGGCGGGAGACAAGAGACCCAGTACTTC

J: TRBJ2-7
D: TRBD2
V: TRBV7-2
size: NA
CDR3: CASSLEASGAYEQYF
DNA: TGTGCCAGCAGCTTAGAGGCTAGCGGGGCTTACGAGCAGTACTTC

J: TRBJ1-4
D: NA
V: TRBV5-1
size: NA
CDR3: CASSLVATSATNEKLFF
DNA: TGCGCCAGCAGCTTGGTGGCGACAAGTGCAACTAATGAAAAACTGTTTTTT

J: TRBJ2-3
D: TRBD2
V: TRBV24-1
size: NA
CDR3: CATSDGIAGKGNTQYF
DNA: TGTGCCACCAGTGATGGAATAGCGGGGAAGGGAAATACGCAGTATTTT

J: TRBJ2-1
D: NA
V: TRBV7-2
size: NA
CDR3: CASSLQGANEQFF
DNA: TGTGCCAGCAGCTTACAGGGTGCGAATGAGCAGTTCTTC

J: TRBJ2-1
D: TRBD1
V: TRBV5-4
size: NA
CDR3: CASNFDRGSYNEQFF
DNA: TGTGCCAGCAACTTCGACAGGGGCTCCTACAATGAGCAGTTCTTC

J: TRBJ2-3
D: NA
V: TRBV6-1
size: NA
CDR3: CASSESVPRTQYF
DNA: TGTGCCAGCAGTGAATCGGTTCCGCGTACGCAGTATTTT

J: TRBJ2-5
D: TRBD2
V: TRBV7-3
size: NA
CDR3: CASSVSGGGETQYF
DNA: TGTGCCAGCAGCGTTAGCGGGGGGGGAGAGACCCAGTACTTC

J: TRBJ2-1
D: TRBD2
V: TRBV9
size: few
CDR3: CASSVDGRGFNEQFF
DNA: TGTGCCAGCAGCGTAGACGGGCGGGGGTTCAATGAGCAGTTCTTC

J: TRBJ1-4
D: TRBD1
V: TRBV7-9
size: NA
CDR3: CASRPGQGNEKLFF
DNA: TGTGCCAGCCGGCCGGGACAGGGGAATGAAAAACTGTTTTTT

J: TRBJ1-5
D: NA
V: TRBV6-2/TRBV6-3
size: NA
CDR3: CASSYVRGNQPQHF
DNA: TGTGCCAGCAGTTATGTCAGGGGCAATCAGCCCCAGCATTTT

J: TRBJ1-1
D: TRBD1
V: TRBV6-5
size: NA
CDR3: CASRAGTANTEAFF
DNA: TGTGCCAGCAGGGCCGGGACAGCTAACACTGAAGCTTTCTTT

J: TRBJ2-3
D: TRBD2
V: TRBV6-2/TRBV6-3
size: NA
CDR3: CASSYSTSGGRADTQYF
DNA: TGTGCCAGCAGTTACTCGACTAGCGGGGGGCGCGCAGATACGCAGTATTTT

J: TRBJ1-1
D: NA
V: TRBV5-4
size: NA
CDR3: CASRPELMNTEAFF
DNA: TGTGCCAGCAGACCAGAACTAATGAACACTGAAGCTTTCTTT

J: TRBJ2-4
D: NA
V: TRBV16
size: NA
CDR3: CASSQISGNIQYF
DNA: TGTGCCAGCAGCCAAATATCGGGAAACATTCAGTACTTC

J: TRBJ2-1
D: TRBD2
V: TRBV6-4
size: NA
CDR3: CASRVQLAVPSYNEQFF
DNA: TGTGCCAGCAGAGTTCAACTAGCGGTCCCCTCCTACAATGAGCAGTTCTTC

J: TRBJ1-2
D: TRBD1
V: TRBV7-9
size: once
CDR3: CASSLEGPRQGGYTF
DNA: TGTGCCAGCAGCTTAGAGGGGCCCAGACAGGGTGGCTACACCTTC

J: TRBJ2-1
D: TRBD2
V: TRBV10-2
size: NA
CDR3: CASSEFGRGSSYNEQFF
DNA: TGCGCCAGCAGTGAGTTCGGGCGGGGGAGCTCCTACAATGAGCAGTTCTTC

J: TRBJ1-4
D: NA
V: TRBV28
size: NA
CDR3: CASTMGGPVNEKLFF
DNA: TGTGCCAGCACCATGGGGGGACCCGTTAATGAAAAACTGTTTTTT

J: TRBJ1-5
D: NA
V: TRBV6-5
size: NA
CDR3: CASSLGWGLDQPQHF
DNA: TGTGCCAGCAGTCTTGGATGGGGGCTCGATCAGCCCCAGCATTTT

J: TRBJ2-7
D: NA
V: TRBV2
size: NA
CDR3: CASSPLYEQYF
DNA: TGTGCCAGCAGTCCTTTATACGAGCAGTACTTC

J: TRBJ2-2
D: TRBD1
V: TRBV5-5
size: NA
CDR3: CASSWTPGTGLTGELFF
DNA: TGTGCCAGCAGTTGGACCCCCGGGACAGGGCTCACCGGGGAGCTGTTTTTT

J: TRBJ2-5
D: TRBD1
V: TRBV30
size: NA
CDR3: CAWSLTGTAQETQYF
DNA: TGTGCCTGGAGTCTAACCGGGACAGCGCAAGAGACCCAGTACTTC

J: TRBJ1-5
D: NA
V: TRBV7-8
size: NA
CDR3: CASSLAGALSNQPQHF
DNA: TGTGCCAGCAGCTTAGCTGGGGCGTTAAGCAATCAGCCCCAGCATTTT

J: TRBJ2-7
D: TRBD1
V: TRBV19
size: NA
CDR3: CASSIDSGTGFSYEQYF
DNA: TGTGCCAGTAGTATAGACTCCGGGACAGGTTTCTCCTACGAGCAGTACTTC

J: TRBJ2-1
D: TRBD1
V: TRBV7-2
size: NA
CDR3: CASSLRQGGVQQFF
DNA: TGTGCCAGCAGCCTCAGACAGGGGGGTGTTCAGCAGTTCTTC

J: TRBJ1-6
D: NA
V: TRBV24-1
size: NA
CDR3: CATSDPPRGTTQENSPLHF
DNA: TGTGCCACCAGTGATCCCCCCCGCGGGACCACACAGGAGAATTCACCCCTCCACTTT

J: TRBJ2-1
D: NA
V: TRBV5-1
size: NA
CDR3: CASSLTVNEQFF
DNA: TGCGCCAGCAGCCTAACAGTAAATGAGCAGTTCTTC

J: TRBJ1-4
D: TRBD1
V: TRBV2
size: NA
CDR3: CASSERDRANEKLFF
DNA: TGTGCCAGCAGTGAAAGGGACAGGGCTAATGAAAAACTGTTTTTT

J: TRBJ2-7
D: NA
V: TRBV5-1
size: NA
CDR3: CASSSAGGLSYEQYF
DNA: TGCGCCAGCAGCTCTGCCGGGGGGCTTTCCTACGAGCAGTACTTC

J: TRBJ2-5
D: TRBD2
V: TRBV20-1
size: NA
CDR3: CSASPLAGGLETQYF
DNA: TGCAGTGCTAGTCCACTAGCGGGGGGGTTGGAGACCCAGTACTTC

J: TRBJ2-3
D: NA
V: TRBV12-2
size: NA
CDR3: CASRLDLAGGPDTQYF
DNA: TGTGCAAGTCGCTTAGACCTAGCGGGTGGGCCAGATACGCAGTATTTT

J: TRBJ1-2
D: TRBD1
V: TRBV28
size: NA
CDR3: CASSLGQAMGYTF
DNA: TGTGCCAGCAGTTTAGGACAGGCCATGGGCTACACCTTC

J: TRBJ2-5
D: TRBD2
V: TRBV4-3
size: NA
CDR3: CASSPGLAGETQYF
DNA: TGCGCCAGCAGCCCGGGACTAGCGGGAGAGACCCAGTACTTC

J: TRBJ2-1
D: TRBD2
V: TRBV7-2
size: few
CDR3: CASSLSGGSYNEQFF
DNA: TGTGCCAGCAGCTTGAGCGGGGGGTCCTACAATGAGCAGTTCTTC

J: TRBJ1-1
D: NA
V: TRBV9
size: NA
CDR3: CASSVDTVMNTEAFF
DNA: TGTGCCAGCAGCGTAGATACGGTCATGAACACTGAAGCTTTCTTT

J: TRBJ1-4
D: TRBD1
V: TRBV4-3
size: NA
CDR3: CASSLSYRDSEKLFF
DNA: TGCGCCAGCAGCCTCTCCTACCGGGACAGTGAAAAACTGTTTTTT

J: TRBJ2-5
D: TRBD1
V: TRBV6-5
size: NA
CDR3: CARITQGSETQYF
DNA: TGTGCCAGGATAACACAGGGGTCAGAGACCCAGTACTTC

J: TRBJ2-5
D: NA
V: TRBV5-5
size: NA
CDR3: CASSLERRSAETQYF
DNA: TGTGCCAGCAGCTTGGAAAGGAGGAGTGCAGAGACCCAGTACTTC

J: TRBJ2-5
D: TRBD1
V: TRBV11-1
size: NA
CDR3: CASRTDPGQGQETQYF
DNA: TGTGCCAGCAGAACTGACCCGGGACAGGGCCAAGAGACCCAGTACTTC

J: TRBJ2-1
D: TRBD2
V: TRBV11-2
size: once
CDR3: CASSTSGGGYNEQFF
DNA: TGTGCCAGCAGCACTAGCGGGGGGGGTTACAATGAGCAGTTCTTC